This T cell receptor (beta chain) was captured in a study of blood T cell repertoires in COVID-19. Generated by immunoSEQ multiplex PCR, the TCRdb table keeps only in-frame clones and is missing some. The table has about 410,000 clones, around nine tenths seen once. The table lists this clone with a count of one. Sequencing input: peripheral blood. The receptor was isolated from a woman in her thirties or forties with COVID-19, enrolled during active disease.

CDR3 sequence (DNA): TGTGCCAGTAGTCAGACAGGGGTCAGCAATCAGCCCCAGCATTTT. Translating it yields CASSQTGVSNQPQHF. This chain links TRBV19 with TRBJ1-5; 8 bases match TRBD1. This CDR3 is 15 amino acids long. CDR1 is LNHDA and CDR2 is SQIVND in the germline V gene (reference sequence). Germline trimming cut 5 bases from V and 1 base from J; bases unmatched to any gene: 4.